The 29 T cell receptor beta chains listed next were all sequenced from one sample in a study of response to subunit inactivated influenza vaccine. Each CDR3 protein gets one entry after TCRdb re-called the RT-PCR reads with MiXCR. This table has 170,000 or so distinct CDR3 sequences, over 8.5% appearing once. Sequencing was performed on CD8+ T cells sorted from PBMCs, taken around 2 years after vaccination. Receptors originate from a man between 50 and 69 years old who received an inactivated influenza vaccine.

This clonotype was counted many times. V gene TRBV4-3 combines with J gene TRBJ2-7; D gene unclear. The CDR3 is 15 residues long. Trimming took 0 bases from V and 3 from J, leaving 12 bases between them. Germline V gives CDR1 LGHNA, CDR2 YSLEER. The CDR3 is CASSQESARNYEQYF. CDR3 nucleotides: TGCGCCAGCAGCCAAGAGTCTGCCAGAAACTACGAGCAGTACTTC.

This clonotype was seen only once. The V call is TRBV5-7, the J call TRBJ2-2; the D gene could be TRBD1 or TRBD2 (5 bases each). TRBV5-7 carries the ORF label, with uncertain function. This CDR3 has 14 residues. V dropped 4 bases and J dropped 4 bases, with 11 bases sitting between them. CDR3 nucleotides: TGTGCCAGCAGCCCGGGGCCCGCCACCGGGGAGCTGTTTTTT. Translation gives CASSPGPATGELFF.

Many counts were recorded for this clonotype. The rearrangement uses TRBV27 and TRBJ2-3; TRBD2 might be the D (5 bases). The CDR3 length is 14 residues. Trimming removed 7 bases from V and 4 bases from J, with 15 bases in between. Per germline, CDR1 MNHEY and CDR2 SMNVEV (reference sequence). Here the CDR3 reads CASNWTPRADTQYF. The CDR3 DNA sequence: TGTGCCAGCAACTGGACCCCGCGGGCAGATACGCAGTATTTT.

The chain employs TRBV9 and TRBJ2-7, with D perhaps assigned TRBD1 or TRBD2 (5 bases each). The V and J ends lost 3 bases and 7 bases respectively, with 17 bases between them. CDR1 is SGDLS, CDR2 YYNGEE, per germline. The CDR3 length is 14 residues. CDR3 sequence (DNA): TGTGCCAGCAGCGCCGGGACCGACCCTATGGAGCAGTACTTC. It yields the protein CASSAGTDPMEQYF.

At least ten counts were recorded for this clonotype. The chain carries TRBV4-2 and TRBJ1-1, with D unclear. This CDR3 contains 13 residues. V was pared by 0 bases and J by 5 bases, with 7 bases between. Germline CDR1 and CDR2: LGHNA and YNFKEQ. The chain's CDR3 is CASSQERATEAFF. The CDR3 DNA sequence: TGTGCCAGCAGCCAAGAGCGGGCGACTGAAGCTTTCTTT.

This rearrangement joins TRBV6-2 or TRBV6-3 to TRBJ2-3; D is unresolved. The CDR3 totals 13 residues. The V end was cut by 0 bases, the J end by 4 bases, with 5 bases between. The germline CDR1 and CDR2 sequences are MNHEY and SVGEGT. This CDR3 is CASSYSIADTQYF. CDR3 nucleotide sequence: TGTGCCAGCAGTTACTCGATTGCAGATACGCAGTATTTT.

This clonotype was recorded a few times. V gene TRBV4-1 combines with J gene TRBJ1-6; the D gene is possibly TRBD1 (5 bases). Per the germline V gene, CDR1 is MGHRA and CDR2 is YSYEKL. V lost 4 bases to trimming and J lost 0 bases, with 10 bases between them. The CDR3 spans 16 residues. The CDR3, as DNA: TGCGCCAGCAGCCCCCGACAGAGCTCCTATAATTCACCCCTCCACTTT. Its protein is CASSPRQSSYNSPLHF.

Remarks on this clonotype: Because the CDR3's place on the DNA is in doubt, the DNA is left out and the CDR3 is given as listed by TCRdb. This rearrangement joins TRBV11-1 to TRBJ2-5; the table's D call, TRBD1, was not checked against the DNA. The CDR3 extends over 15 residues, inclusive of both ends. Per germline, CDR1 SGHAT and CDR2 FQDESV (reference sequence). CDR3 residues: CASSLVFGAGETQYF.

This sequence joins TRBV28 and TRBJ2-3; no clear D. This CDR3 comprises 14 residues. V dropped 2 bases and J dropped 4 bases, with 10 bases sitting between them. Germline V gene sequence: CDR1 MDHEN, CDR2 SYDVKM. CDR3 coding DNA: TGTGCCAGCAGTTTAACGGGCAGATCAGATACGCAGTATTTT. This codes for CASSLTGRSDTQYF.

About this clonotype: A clone one base away is much larger, so this may be a read error. This chain joins TRBV7-8 and TRBJ2-2; tentatively, D is TRBD2 (5 bases). The ends were cut back, 5 bases at V and 7 bases at J, with 14 bases in the middle. Germline loops: CDR1 SGHVS, CDR2 FQNEAQ. The CDR3 runs 14 residues. This chain's CDR3 is CASSPRAGHGELFF. The CDR3 DNA is TGTGCCAGCAGCCCGCGGGCGGGCCACGGGGAGCTGTTTTTT. The variable domain in full, completed from reference TRBV7-8 and TRBJ2-2, reads GAGVSQSPRYKVAKRGQDVALRCDPISGHVSLFWYQQALGQGPEFLTYFQNEAQLDKSGLPSDRFFAERPEGSVSTLKIQRTQQEDSAVYLCASSPRAGHGELFFGEGSRLTVL.

This clonotype has more than one count but fewer than ten. The rearrangement joins TRBV6-1 to TRBJ2-1; TRBD2 aligns across 13 bases. Germline loops: CDR1 MNHNS, CDR2 SASEGT. J gave up 4 bases and V 6 bases, and 3 bases lay outside the gene matches. CDR3 length: 15 residues. The CDR3: CASRGGLAGYNEQFF. CDR3 in DNA: TGTGCCAGCAGGGGGGGACTAGCGGGATACAATGAGCAGTTCTTC.

This clonotype was counted a few times. V and J are TRBV28 and TRBJ2-3; TRBD2 agrees at 9 bases. The V and J ends lost 5 bases and 2 bases, in that order; junction bases with no gene match: 17. Germline-derived CDR1 and CDR2 are MDHEN and SYDVKM. The CDR3 loop spans 19 amino acids. The CDR3 reads CASSPSGSGGKGVTDTQYF. The CDR3 DNA reads as TGTGCCAGCAGTCCATCGGGTAGCGGGGGCAAAGGGGTCACAGATACGCAGTATTTT.

This rearrangement joins TRBV2 to TRBJ1-5; D is ambiguous. The CDR3 loop spans 15 amino acids. The ends were cut back, 4 bases at V and 4 bases at J, with 14 bases in the middle. Germline CDR1 reads SNHLY; CDR2 reads FYNNEI. The CDR3 bases are TGTGCCAGCAGTGGGGGAATTTGGGGTAATCAGCCCCAGCATTTT. Amino acid sequence: CASSGGIWGNQPQHF.

V is TRBV12-3 or TRBV12-4 and J is TRBJ2-3, with TRBD2 identical over 7 bases. The CDR3 runs to 18 residues. J gave up 3 bases and V 5 bases, and 17 bases lay outside the gene matches. The CDR3 bases are TGTGCCAGCAGTCCCCACCCCTATGGCGGGAGTGTAACAGATACGCAGTATTTT. This encodes CASSPHPYGGSVTDTQYF.

The chain carries TRBV6-2 or TRBV6-3 and TRBJ2-7; TRBD1 aligns across 7 bases. V lost 1 base and J lost 2; bases outside the gene matches: 5. The germline V gene encodes CDR1 MNHEY and CDR2 SVGEGT. CDR3 length: 15 amino acids. In DNA form, the CDR3 reads TGTGCCAGCAGTTACTTGGAACAGGGGCCCTACGAGCAGTACTTC. It is translated as CASSYLEQGPYEQYF.

The gene calls are TRBV28 and TRBJ1-5, with 10 bases that match TRBD1. The germline V gene encodes CDR1 MDHEN and CDR2 SYDVKM. V shed 6 bases and J 1 base; nucleotides not matched to a gene: 3. The CDR3 loop spans 15 amino acids. The CDR3 reads CASSGDRGSNQPQHF. The CDR3 coding sequence is TGTGCCAGCAGCGGGGACAGGGGCAGCAATCAGCCCCAGCATTTT.

This clonotype was counted a few times. This chain joins TRBV6-1 and TRBJ2-1; D gene uncertain. Deletions cut 5 bases from V and 2 bases from J, with 7 bases between. CDR1 MNHNS and CDR2 SASEGT come from the germline V gene. The CDR3 contains 13 residues. The chain's CDR3 is CASSKGTYNEQFF. The CDR3 nucleotides are TGTGCCAGCAGTAAAGGGACCTACAATGAGCAGTTCTTC.

This chain uses TRBV21-1 with TRBJ2-1; the table's D call, TRBD2, has no DNA check behind it. TRBV21-1 is a pseudogene. This CDR3 is 12 amino acids long. In DNA form, the CDR3 reads TGTGCCAACACGACTAGTCGGAATGAGCAGTTCTTC. Its protein is CANTTSRNEQFF.

This chain connects TRBV11-2 to TRBJ2-1; D remains unclear. CDR1 and CDR2 (germline): SGHAT, FQNNGV. The CDR3 spans 15 residues. V lost 4 bases and J lost 8, with 18 bases in between. CDR3 in amino acids: CASSYPGLPTHEQFF. CDR3 DNA sequence: TGTGCCAGCAGCTATCCCGGGCTCCCCACCCATGAGCAGTTCTTC. Full variable domain (missing parts from reference TRBV11-2 and TRBJ2-1): EAGVAQSPRYKIIEKRQSVAFWCNPISGHATLYWYQQILGQGPKLLIQFQNNGVVDDSQLPKDRFSAERLKGVDSTLKIQPAKLEDSAVYLCASSYPGLPTHEQFFGPGTRLTVL.

The sample holds a few counts of this clonotype. This chain links TRBV13 with TRBJ1-6, with 8 positions matching TRBD1. V shed 5 bases, J shed 7 bases, and the junction held 7 bases outside the gene matches. The CDR3 runs to 15 residues. Germline V gene sequence: CDR1 PRHDT, CDR2 FYEKMQ (reference sequence). In DNA, the CDR3 is TGTGCCAGCAGCATCACGGGACAGGAGAATTCACCCCTCCACTTT. Translating it yields CASSITGQENSPLHF.

This clonotype has only a few counts. CDR3 DNA: TGTGCCAGCAGTTTATATGCAGCCCTTAACACTGAAGCTTTCTTT. Its protein is CASSLYAALNTEAFF. The rearrangement joins TRBV27 to TRBJ1-1; D is unresolved. V was pared by 1 base and J by 2 bases, with 11 bases between. The germline V gene has CDR1 MNHEY and CDR2 SMNVEV (reference sequence). This CDR3 has 15 amino acids.

This rearrangement joins TRBV12-3 or TRBV12-4 to TRBJ1-1; TRBD1 matches at 9 bases. This CDR3 has 13 residues. V was pared by 1 base and J by 6 bases, with 0 bases of the junction left unmatched. The CDR3 is CASSLGTGAEAFF. The CDR3 region has the DNA TGTGCCAGCAGTTTAGGGACAGGGGCTGAAGCTTTCTTT.

V gene TRBV2 combines with J gene TRBJ2-1; 7 nucleotides line up with TRBD2. V was clipped by 6 bases and J by 8 bases; unmatched bases: 16. Germline CDR1 is SNHLY and CDR2 is FYNNEI. This CDR3 comprises 16 residues. The CDR3 here is CASSAGRLAENDEQFF. The CDR3 DNA is TGTGCCAGCAGCGCCGGTCGGCTAGCGGAAAACGATGAGCAGTTCTTC.

This clonotype was counted a few times. This chain connects TRBV29-1 to TRBJ1-2; D uncertain. The CDR3 is made up of 14 amino acids. Germline V gene lookup returns CDR1 SQVTM and CDR2 ANQGSEA. V lost 8 bases and J lost 4, with 20 bases in between. The CDR3, as DNA: TGCAGCCTTCCGCAAGAGCCCTCTAGCTATGGCTACACCTTC. This encodes CSLPQEPSSYGYTF.

This clonotype was detected only a few times. The rearrangement joins TRBV5-1 to TRBJ2-7; 8 bases align to TRBD1. CDR1 and CDR2 from the germline V gene are SGHRS and YFSETQ. The CDR3 runs 15 residues. V gave up 2 bases and J gave up 2 bases; unmatched junction bases: 6. CDR3 sequence reads: CASSFTGTGTYEQYF. In DNA form, the CDR3 reads TGCGCCAGCAGCTTCACCGGGACAGGCACCTACGAGCAGTACTTC.

This chain uses TRBV5-5 with TRBJ2-1; no clear D gene. The germline CDR1 and CDR2 sequences are SGHKS and YYEKEE (reference sequence). The CDR3 has 14 residues. V lost 4 bases, J lost 3 bases, and 11 bases lay in between. CDR3 DNA: TGTGCCAGCAGCCCCGCGCTCCTCTACAATGAGCAGTTCTTC. This codes for CASSPALLYNEQFF.

This chain uses TRBV6-2 or TRBV6-3 with TRBJ2-7; 7 nucleotides align to TRBD1. V lost 4 bases, J lost 2 bases, and 5 bases stayed unmatched. The CDR3 is 14 amino acids. Germline V gene lookup returns CDR1 MNHEY and CDR2 SVGEGT. Here the CDR3 reads CASSSQTGTYEQYF. CDR3 nucleotides: TGTGCCAGCAGTTCCCAGACAGGGACCTACGAGCAGTACTTC.

The chain employs TRBV12-3 or TRBV12-4 and TRBJ2-7; weak D call: TRBD1 (5 bases). This CDR3 comprises 13 residues. V was trimmed by 5 bases and J by 2 bases, leaving 10 bases between them. CDR3 protein: CASSPSTAYEQYF. The DNA of the CDR3 is TGTGCCAGCAGTCCTTCGACAGCCTACGAGCAGTACTTC.

The chain couples TRBV9 to TRBJ2-7; 7 bases are a match to TRBD2. Germline V gene data show CDR1 as SGDLS and CDR2 as YYNGEE. Trimming took 0 bases from V and 2 from J; bases not matched to a gene: 2. There are 14 residues in the CDR3. The CDR3 region has the DNA TGTGCCAGCAGCGTAGATGGGGGGGCCTACGAGCAGTACTTC. Encoded protein: CASSVDGGAYEQYF.